This T cell receptor (beta chain) emerged from a study of shared clonotypes between healthy human individuals. Study details: Sampling drew on donors who were a couple of women and a few men aged 18 to 49. Study-level findings and limits: In general, naive subsets displayed greater estimated richness than memory subsets did. A limitation of the genetic and exposure-history diversity represented arose from few donors. Rarefaction indicated that sorted-subset sequencing remained incomplete although depth was large.

As concerns this clone: Its antigen is unidentified.

The assay was immunoSEQ multiplex PCR, and TCRdb's table has in-frame clones only and misses some. The sample has 850,000 to 1,200,000 clones; roughly 80% are singletons. Germline V gene sequence: CDR1 SGHAT, CDR2 FQNNGV. CDR3 size: 13 residues. V was cut by 3 bases and J by 3 bases, with 7 bases left in between. The specimen sequenced was memory CD4+ T cells sorted from blood. The subset was: CD45RA-negative fraction. This clonotype was sampled from a man younger than 35 in good health. The chain carries TRBV11-2 and TRBJ2-3, with D possibly matching TRBD1 (6 bases). CDR3: CASSLQGTDTQYF. The CDR3 region has the DNA TGTGCCAGCAGCTTGCAGGGGACAGATACGCAGTATTTT.